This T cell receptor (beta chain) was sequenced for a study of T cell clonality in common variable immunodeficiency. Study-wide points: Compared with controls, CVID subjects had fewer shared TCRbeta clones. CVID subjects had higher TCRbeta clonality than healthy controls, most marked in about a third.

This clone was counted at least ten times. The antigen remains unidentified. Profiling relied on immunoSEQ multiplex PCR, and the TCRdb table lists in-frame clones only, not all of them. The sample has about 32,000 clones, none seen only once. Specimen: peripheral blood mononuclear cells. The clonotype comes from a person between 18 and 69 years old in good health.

CDR3 DNA (partial): TGTGCCAGTAGTATAGCGGGGACAGGGAACACTGAA. This translates into CASSIAGTGNTE. The entire CDR3 protein reads CASSIAGTGNTEAFF. The chain couples TRBV19 to TRBJ1-1, with 8 bases matching TRBD1. Read coverage stops 3 residues before the CDR3 terminus; the germline J gene supplies the remainder. The trim removed 1 base at V and 1 base at J, leaving 2 bases unmatched. CDR1 and CDR2 from the germline V gene are LNHDA and SQIVND (reference sequence). The CDR3 totals 15 residues.